This passage covers 2 T cell receptor beta chains from one sample sequenced in a study of response to subunit inactivated influenza vaccine. TCRdb called the RT-PCR reads again in MiXCR, with one record for every CDR3 protein. The sample contains under 200,000 distinct CDR3 sequences, 9.5% to 15% of which appear only once. This same sample was also part of a study on T cells expressing NK-cell markers. From that second work: Generation of TCR beta cDNA was performed by 5'RACE template switching incorporating UMIs.

The sequencing here drew on CD8+ T cells sorted from PBMCs, taken roughly 12 days after vaccination. The receptors shown here come from a man aged 50 to 60 who received an inactivated influenza vaccine.

This clonotype was seen more than once but under ten times. The genes are TRBV7-8 and TRBJ2-1; possibly TRBD2 for D (6 bases). The CDR3 loop spans 15 amino acids. V shed 5 bases and J shed 0 bases, with 11 bases lying between them. Germline-derived CDR1 and CDR2 are SGHVS and FQNEAQ. CDR3 sequence reads: CASSGTLSSYNEQFF. The CDR3 DNA reads as TGTGCCAGCAGCGGGACTCTAAGCTCCTACAATGAGCAGTTCTTC. Full variable domain (rest looked up from reference TRBV7-8 and TRBJ2-1): GAGVSQSPRYKVAKRGQDVALRCDPISGHVSLFWYQQALGQGPEFLTYFQNEAQLDKSGLPSDRFFAERPEGSVSTLKIQRTQQEDSAVYLCASSGTLSSYNEQFFGPGTRLTVL.

The chain joins TRBV7-9 to TRBJ1-2; D may be TRBD1 (6 bases). CDR3 size: 12 residues. The V end lost 11 bases, the J end lost 5 bases, and 15 bases lay between the germline ends. Germline CDR1 SEHNR, CDR2 FQNEAQ (reference sequence). CDR3 amino acids: CASTPGEYGYTF. The CDR3 bases are TGTGCCTCTACCCCAGGGGAATATGGCTACACCTTC.